The rows below give T cell receptor beta chains drawn from one sample of a study of blood T cell repertoires in COVID-19. Assay used: immunoSEQ multiplex PCR; TCRdb lists only in-frame clones, some missing. This table holds approximately 170,000 clones, about 84% found once. Sequenced input: PBMCs or T cells enriched from blood (not recorded which). The receptors here all came from a man in his forties who had recovered from COVID-19. Each CDR3 is given with its conserved first and last residue. Fields, in order: V gene, D gene, CDR3 length, J gene, clone size, CDR3 DNA, CDR3 protein. D genes are given only for firm matches. A clone size is listed for some rows: how often the clone was seen (once, few, many), or a class if it is expanded.

V: TRBV6-6
D: -
length: 14
J: TRBJ2-1
size: -
DNA: TGTGCCAGCAGTTACAATCCCGGGACAAATAAGCAGTTCTTC
CDR3: CASSYNPGTNKQFF

V: TRBV11-2
D: TRBD1
length: 15
J: TRBJ2-2
size: once
DNA: TGTGCCAGCAGCTCCGACAGGGTCAGCACCGGGGAGCTGTTTTTT
CDR3: CASSSDRVSTGELFF

V: TRBV24-1
D: TRBD2
length: 17
J: TRBJ2-3
size: -
DNA: TGTGCCACCAGTCTTGGACTAGCGGGGGGGAGGGGAGATACGCAGTATTTT
CDR3: CATSLGLAGGRGDTQYF

V: TRBV7-6
D: -
length: 14
J: TRBJ2-5
size: -
DNA: TGTGCCAGCAGCCCGCAGACAGGGAGGGAGACCCAGTACTTC
CDR3: CASSPQTGRETQYF

V: TRBV4-1
D: -
length: 11
J: TRBJ1-1
size: few
DNA: TGCGCCAGCACAGGGATCACTGAAGCTTTCTTT
CDR3: CASTGITEAFF

V: TRBV27
D: -
length: 15
J: TRBJ2-1
size: -
DNA: TGTGCCAGCGGATTCAGGGTAACCTCCTACAATGAGCAGTTCTTC
CDR3: CASGFRVTSYNEQFF

V: TRBV6-6
D: TRBD1
length: 16
J: TRBJ1-4
size: -
DNA: TGTGCCAGCAGTTTCTCTACGGGACAGCGGAATGAAAAACTGTTTTTT
CDR3: CASSFSTGQRNEKLFF

V: TRBV24-1
D: TRBD1
length: 15
J: TRBJ1-2
size: -
DNA: TGTGCCACCAGTGGTTCCGGGACAGTAAACTATGGCTACACCTTC
CDR3: CATSGSGTVNYGYTF

V: TRBV19
D: TRBD2
length: 18
J: TRBJ2-5
size: once
DNA: TGTGCCAGTAGTAGCGGACTAGCGGGGGGTTACGCGGAAGAGACCCAGTACTTC
CDR3: CASSSGLAGGYAEETQYF

V: TRBV5-4
D: TRBD1
length: 15
J: TRBJ1-6
size: few
DNA: TGTGCCAGCAGCCCGTGGACAGGGGGCCAGTCACCCCTCCACTTT
CDR3: CASSPWTGGQSPLHF

V: TRBV7-9
D: -
length: 13
J: TRBJ2-1
size: -
DNA: TGTGCCAGCAGCTTAGGGGGGCTGGATGAGCAGTTCTTC
CDR3: CASSLGGLDEQFF

V: TRBV3-1/TRBV3-2
D: -
length: 13
J: TRBJ1-2
size: many
DNA: TGTGCCAGCAGCCCCGCGGAGAATCGCGGCTACACCTTC
CDR3: CASSPAENRGYTF

V: TRBV9
D: -
length: 17
J: TRBJ2-1
size: -
DNA: TGTGCCAGCAGCCACGCCCCCCAGCGCGGATCCTACAATGAGCAGTTCTTC
CDR3: CASSHAPQRGSYNEQFF

V: TRBV4-1
D: TRBD2
length: 16
J: TRBJ2-3
size: -
DNA: TGCGCCAGCGATTCCCCGGGGGGGGGTTTGACAGATACGCAGTATTTT
CDR3: CASDSPGGGLTDTQYF

V: TRBV7-3
D: TRBD2
length: 12
J: TRBJ2-7
size: -
DNA: TGTGCCAGCAGCCCGGGGGGGAACGAGCAGTACTTC
CDR3: CASSPGGNEQYF

V: TRBV2
D: TRBD2
length: 15
J: TRBJ2-3
size: -
DNA: TGTGCCAGCAGTCTAGCGGGGGGGCGTCAAGATACGCAGTATTTT
CDR3: CASSLAGGRQDTQYF

V: TRBV19
D: -
length: 14
J: TRBJ2-2
size: -
DNA: TGTGCCAGCCTTGACAGGACGAACACCGGGGAGCTGTTTTTT
CDR3: CASLDRTNTGELFF

V: TRBV3-1/TRBV3-2
D: TRBD1
length: 13
J: TRBJ1-1
size: -
DNA: TGTGCCAGCAGCCGGACAGGGGGCACTGAAGCTTTCTTT
CDR3: CASSRTGGTEAFF

V: TRBV7-8
D: -
length: 14
J: TRBJ1-1
size: -
DNA: TGTGCCAGCAGCCCCGACGGGGGATCGACTGAAGCTTTCTTT
CDR3: CASSPDGGSTEAFF

V: TRBV4-1
D: -
length: 18
J: TRBJ2-1
size: -
DNA: TGCGCCAGCAGCCAAGATGCCGACCGAGGTGGAGGGCACAATGAGCAGTTCTTC
CDR3: CASSQDADRGGGHNEQFF

V: TRBV9
D: TRBD2
length: 13
J: TRBJ2-7
size: -
DNA: TGTGCCAGCAGCGACCTAGCGGGGTACGAGCAGTACTTC
CDR3: CASSDLAGYEQYF

V: TRBV2
D: TRBD1
length: 14
J: TRBJ2-7
size: -
DNA: TGTGCCAGCAAGGAGAGGGACAGGCCATACGAGCAGTACTTC
CDR3: CASKERDRPYEQYF

V: TRBV7-9
D: TRBD2
length: 18
J: TRBJ2-3
size: -
DNA: TGTGCCAGCAGCTTAGGAGCGGGGGGCCTCACTGGCACAGATACGCAGTATTTT
CDR3: CASSLGAGGLTGTDTQYF

V: TRBV12-3/TRBV12-4
D: -
length: 13
J: TRBJ1-2
size: -
DNA: TGTGCCAGCAGTTTAAGGCAGGGGAGTGGCTACACCTTC
CDR3: CASSLRQGSGYTF

V: TRBV6-1
D: TRBD1
length: 18
J: TRBJ2-6
size: few
DNA: TGTGCCAGCAGTGGGGTCAGGGGCGGGACAGGTGGGGCCAACGTCCTGACTTTC
CDR3: CASSGVRGGTGGANVLTF

V: TRBV6-1
D: -
length: 15
J: TRBJ1-2
size: -
DNA: TGTGCCAGCAGTGAAACACAGGGTACTAACTATGGCTACACCTTC
CDR3: CASSETQGTNYGYTF

V: TRBV7-6
D: -
length: 14
J: TRBJ1-2
size: few
DNA: TGTGCCAGCAGCTTAGGAGGTTCGGGGAACGGCTACACCTTC
CDR3: CASSLGGSGNGYTF

V: TRBV12-5
D: -
length: 15
J: TRBJ2-6
size: -
DNA: TGTGCTAGTGGTTTGGGGCTGTCCGGGGCCAACGTCCTGACTTTC
CDR3: CASGLGLSGANVLTF